The entry that follows covers one T cell receptor beta chain sequence. This entry comes from a study of CD8 T cells in ankylosing spondylitis. MiXCR, applied by TCRdb to the 5' RACE reads, yields one record per CDR3 protein. This sample carries about 160,000 distinct CDR3 sequences, around 20% of them seen once, and the ten largest clones take over 7.5%. The sequence was obtained from a male donor with ankylosing spondylitis or in good health (not recorded which). What was sequenced was blood, either unsorted or a sorted T cell fraction (not recorded which).

CDR3 in DNA: TGTGCCAGCAGCGAAAGCGGACATAGCAATGAGCAGTTCTTC. This translates into CASSESGHSNEQFF. This sequence joins TRBV7-3 and TRBJ2-1; the D gene could be TRBD1 or TRBD2 (5 bases each). CDR3 length: 14 residues. Germline loops: CDR1 SGHTA, CDR2 FQGTGA. Trimming shortened V by 5 bases and J by 6 bases, and 14 bases separated the two germline ends.